These 27 T cell receptor beta chains originate from one sample sequenced in a study of cytomegalovirus exposure and HLA in healthy donors. A multiplex PCR was run with 60 Vbeta primers and 13 Jbeta primers. Libraries were prepared by immunoSEQ multiplex PCR; TCRdb keeps only in-frame clonotypes and omits some of them. Here the sample table reports around 200,000 clones. Sequencing was performed on PBMCs. Receptor source: a woman under 40 in good health and CMV-seropositive.

This sequence joins TRBV7-9 and TRBJ1-2; 7 bases match TRBD1. The CDR3 spans 14 residues. In germline, CDR1 is SEHNR, CDR2 FQNEAQ (reference sequence). The ends lost 3 bases at V and 8 bases at J; junction bases unmatched: 9. CDR3 sequence (DNA): TGTGCCAGCAGCTTGGACAGGTGGGGAGACGGCTACACCTTC. It specifies CASSLDRWGDGYTF.

This chain uses TRBV4-3 with TRBJ1-1; a possible D gene is TRBD1 (5 bases). Trimming stripped 4 bases from V and 4 bases from J, with 19 bases between. The CDR3 consists of 16 residues. In germline, CDR1 is LGHNA, CDR2 YSLEER. CDR3 in amino acids: CASSLEVAGGFTEAFF. As DNA, the CDR3 is TGCGCCAGCAGCCTAGAGGTAGCCGGGGGGTTCACTGAAGCTTTCTTT.

The chain carries TRBV6-5 and TRBJ1-4; perhaps TRBD1 as D (6 bases). V shed 4 bases and J shed 1 base, with 13 bases lying between them. Germline CDR1 MNHEY, CDR2 SVGAGI. The CDR3 consists of 16 residues. CDR3: CASSSEGGRTNEKLFF. The DNA for the CDR3 is TGTGCCAGCAGTTCTGAGGGGGGGAGAACTAATGAAAAACTGTTTTTT.

The CDR3 sequence: CASSWRQAATNEKLFF. DNA for the CDR3: TGTGCCAGCAGCTGGAGACAGGCGGCAACTAATGAAAAACTGTTTTTT. J is TRBJ1-4 and V is TRBV7-8, with D perhaps matching TRBD1 (6 bases). The CDR3 covers 16 residues. V dropped 4 bases and J dropped 0 bases, with 12 bases sitting between them. CDR1 and CDR2 (germline): SGHVS, FQNEAQ.

The V and J genes are TRBV18 and TRBJ2-5, with TRBD2 as a possible D gene (5 bases). From germline, CDR1 is KGHSH and CDR2 LQKENI. Trimming pared 5 bases from V and 5 bases from J, leaving 18 bases between. CDR3 length equals 15 residues. The CDR3 DNA sequence: TGTGCCAGCTCATCCCGACAAGGGAGTTTGGAGACCCAGTACTTC. Encoded protein: CASSSRQGSLETQYF.

V and J are TRBV4-1 and TRBJ1-5; tentatively, D is TRBD1 (6 bases). This CDR3 has 15 amino acids. Germline CDR1 is MGHRA and CDR2 is YSYEKL. The germline V and J ends were trimmed by 1 base and 0 bases, with 7 bases remaining between them. In DNA, the CDR3 is TGCGCCAGCAGCCAAGGGGGGCTTAGCAATCAGCCCCAGCATTTT. Protein sequence: CASSQGGLSNQPQHF.

The rearrangement uses TRBV29-1 and TRBJ1-5; 7 nucleotides line up with TRBD1. Looked up from germline, CDR1 is SQVTM and CDR2 is ANQGSEA. The CDR3 length is 13 residues. V lost 7 bases to trimming and J lost 7 bases; unmatched junction nucleotides: 10. In nucleotides, the CDR3 is TGCAGCGCGTCCGGACAGGCAGGGCAGCCCCAGCATTTT. Protein sequence: CSASGQAGQPQHF.

The chain uses TRBV7-8 and TRBJ2-7; D unclear. Germline V gives CDR1 SGHVS, CDR2 FQNEAQ. CDR3 length equals 14 residues. The V gene lost 1 base and the J gene lost 1 base, with 8 bases spanning the gap. The CDR3 reads CASSLVAKSYEQYF. In DNA, the CDR3 is TGTGCCAGCAGCTTAGTAGCCAAATCCTACGAGCAGTACTTC.

Remarks on this clone: Other DNA sequences in the same sample also yield this CDR3. The gene calls are TRBV10-3 and TRBJ2-7; no firm D call. From germline, CDR1 is ENHRY and CDR2 SYGVKD. V lost 3 bases to trimming and J lost 4 bases, with 4 bases between them. This CDR3 comprises 11 residues. CDR3 nucleotides: TGTGCCATCAGTGACCAGTACGAGCAGTACTTC. Its protein is CAISDQYEQYF.

This chain uses TRBV19 with TRBJ1-1; 10 bases align to TRBD1. CDR1 and CDR2 from the germline V gene are LNHDA and SQIVND (reference sequence). After removal of 5 bases from V and 7 bases from J, the junction contained 7 bases not matched to a gene. The CDR3 consists of 14 residues. CDR3 DNA: TGTGCCAGTAGTGCCGACAGGGGGCCGAGTGAAGCTTTCTTT. Translation gives CASSADRGPSEAFF.

The chain joins TRBV5-1 to TRBJ1-1; TRBD1 matches 8 bases. Unmatched junction bases numbered 9, after V lost 4 bases and J lost 4 bases. This CDR3 region has 15 residues. Per germline, CDR1 SGHRS and CDR2 YFSETQ. The CDR3 region has the DNA TGCGCCAGCAGCACTACCGGGACAGGTATCACTGAAGCTTTCTTT. Amino acid sequence: CASSTTGTGITEAFF.

The gene calls are TRBV10-3 and TRBJ2-3; a possible D gene is TRBD2 (6 bases). Germline CDR1 is ENHRY and CDR2 is SYGVKD. The CDR3 loop spans 16 amino acids. Trimming pared 3 bases from V and 5 bases from J, leaving 18 bases between. The CDR3 sequence is CAISERTTRGVDTQYF. In nucleotides, the CDR3 is TGTGCCATCAGTGAAAGGACGACCCGCGGGGTAGATACGCAGTATTTT.

The chain uses TRBV9 and TRBJ1-4; possibly TRBD1 for D (5 bases). V dropped 3 bases and J dropped 1 base, with 10 bases sitting between them. The CDR3 is 15 residues long. Germline CDR1 reads SGDLS; CDR2 reads YYNGEE. CDR3 sequence (DNA): TGTGCCAGCAGCGGGGAGGGGAGAACTAATGAAAAACTGTTTTTT. This codes for CASSGEGRTNEKLFF.

CDR3 sequence reads: CASSPSPGINEKLFF. CDR3 DNA: TGCGCCAGCAGCCCGTCTCCGGGTATTAATGAAAAACTGTTTTTT. The chain employs TRBV4-1 and TRBJ1-4, with D hard to call. Germline CDR1 reads MGHRA; CDR2 reads YSYEKL. The V end lost 4 bases, the J end lost 4 bases, and 13 bases lay between the germline ends. The CDR3 covers 15 residues.

V is TRBV6-5 and J is TRBJ1-6; 9 bases are a match to TRBD1. The J segment lost 7 bases and the V segment lost 6 bases, leaving 7 bases of the junction unmatched. The CDR3 totals 15 residues. Germline loops: CDR1 MNHEY, CDR2 SVGAGI. CDR3 coding DNA: TGTGCCAGCAGCTGGACAGGGGAAGGCAATTCACCCCTCCACTTT. Protein: CASSWTGEGNSPLHF.

V is TRBV19 and J is TRBJ1-5; TRBD1 might be the D (6 bases). CDR3 length equals 15 residues. Germline-derived CDR1 and CDR2 are LNHDA and SQIVND (reference sequence). The V and J ends lost 9 bases and 0 bases respectively, with 15 bases between them. CDR3 protein: CASVTGLYSNQPQHF. CDR3 nucleotide sequence: TGTGCCAGCGTAACAGGGCTATATAGCAATCAGCCCCAGCATTTT.

V usage is TRBV27 and J usage is TRBJ2-6; 7 bases match TRBD2. Germline lookup yields CDR1 MNHEY and CDR2 SMNVEV (reference sequence). V lost 6 bases and J lost 1; bases outside the gene matches: 15. CDR3 length equals 19 residues. CDR3 coding DNA: TGTGCCAGCAGGCCTGGGGGGGAAGCGATGAGGTCTGGGGCCAACGTCCTGACTTTC. Protein product: CASRPGGEAMRSGANVLTF.

V and J are TRBV7-9 and TRBJ2-7, with 7 bases lining up with TRBD2. Germline V gives CDR1 SEHNR, CDR2 FQNEAQ (reference sequence). The CDR3 consists of 13 residues. V shed 2 bases, J shed 2 bases, and the junction held 0 bases outside the gene matches. The CDR3, as DNA: TGTGCCAGCAGCTTACGGGAGGCCTACGAGCAGTACTTC. Its translation is CASSLREAYEQYF.

V and J are TRBV6-5 and TRBJ1-2; TRBD1 is a possible D gene (6 bases). Trimming removed 7 bases from V and 6 bases from J, with 12 bases in between. Germline V CDR1 and CDR2: MNHEY, SVGAGI. The CDR3 extends over 12 amino acids. DNA of the CDR3: TGTGCCAGCACCGAACAGGGTGATGGCTACACCTTC. Protein product: CASTEQGDGYTF.

This rearrangement joins TRBV4-1 to TRBJ2-1, with D hard to call. The CDR3 covers 13 residues. V shed 2 bases and J shed 3 bases, with 5 bases lying between them. Germline V gene sequence: CDR1 MGHRA, CDR2 YSYEKL. The DNA for the CDR3 is TGCGCCAGCAGCCAAACAGACTACAATGAGCAGTTCTTC. Protein sequence: CASSQTDYNEQFF.

The CDR3 DNA is TGCAGCGTTGATTACGACAGCACAGAGACCCAGTACTTC. Protein sequence: CSVDYDSTETQYF. V usage is TRBV29-1 and J usage is TRBJ2-5, with D possibly TRBD1 on 5 matching bases. Germline V lookup: CDR1 SQVTM, CDR2 ANQGSEA. Between the trimmed V and J ends, which lost 3 bases and 4 bases, there was a span of 12 bases. The CDR3 runs 13 residues.

V is TRBV6-9 and J is TRBJ1-1, with no clear D. Between the trimmed V and J ends, which lost 2 bases and 8 bases, there was a span of 12 bases. The CDR3 has 13 residues. From germline, CDR1 is MNHGY and CDR2 SVAAGI. CDR3 coding DNA: TGTGCCAGCAGTTATCCCCACAGCTCAGAAGCTTTCTTT. Residues: CASSYPHSSEAFF.

The chain is built from TRBV29-1 and TRBJ2-5; 10 nucleotides agree with TRBD2. This CDR3 has 14 residues. CDR1 is SQVTM, CDR2 ANQGSEA, per germline. V lost 5 bases, J lost 1 base, and 4 bases stayed unmatched. CDR3 in DNA: TGCAGCGTTCTGACTAGCGGGTCCCAAGAGACCCAGTACTTC. This gives the protein CSVLTSGSQETQYF.

The genes are TRBV4-1 and TRBJ1-6, with TRBD1 as a possible D gene (6 bases). This CDR3 comprises 16 residues. CDR1 is MGHRA and CDR2 is YSYEKL in the germline V gene. The ends were cut back, 5 bases at V and 6 bases at J, with 17 bases in the middle. The CDR3 DNA reads as TGCGCCAGCAGCGTCAGATCCGGGACAACTAATTCACCCCTCCACTTT. It codes for CASSVRSGTTNSPLHF.

The rearrangement uses TRBV6-5 and TRBJ2-1; no clear D. The CDR3 loop spans 15 amino acids. With 0 bases removed from V and 5 bases from J, the gap between germline ends came to 11 bases. CDR1 is MNHEY and CDR2 is SVGAGI in the germline V gene. The CDR3 sequence is CASSYSWARDNEQFF. CDR3 bases: TGTGCCAGCAGTTACTCTTGGGCCCGCGACAATGAGCAGTTCTTC.

V is TRBV19 and J is TRBJ2-1; D possibly corresponds to TRBD2 (7 bases). Per germline, CDR1 LNHDA and CDR2 SQIVND (reference sequence). V was cut by 5 bases and J by 6 bases, with 29 bases left in between. CDR3 size: 19 residues. CDR3 region: CASSSRLTDIIGGGNEQFF. In DNA form, the CDR3 reads TGTGCCAGTAGTTCCCGTTTAACAGACATCATAGGGGGGGGCAATGAGCAGTTCTTC. Looking up the rest from reference TRBV19 and TRBJ2-1 gives the full variable domain: DGGITQSPKYLFRKEGQNVTLSCEQNLNHDAMYWYRQDPGQGLRLIYYSQIVNDFQKGDIAEGYSVSREKKESFPLTVTSAQKNPTAFYLCASSSRLTDIIGGGNEQFFGPGTRLTVL.

V usage is TRBV7-8 and J usage is TRBJ1-1, with 7 bases that match TRBD1. The V and J ends lost 1 base and 1 base, in that order; junction bases with no gene match: 9. Per the germline V gene, CDR1 is SGHVS and CDR2 is FQNEAQ. CDR3 length: 17 amino acids. The CDR3 loop reads CASSLGQMGQKNTEAFF. The CDR3 region has the DNA TGTGCCAGCAGCTTAGGTCAGATGGGACAGAAGAACACTGAAGCTTTCTTT.